Listed below are T cell receptor beta chains from one sample, sequenced in a study of T cells in Graves' hyperthyroidism and ophthalmopathy. Each CDR3 protein is one row after TCRdb ran MiXCR on the multiplex PCR reads. Of 660,000 or so distinct CDR3 sequences listed, roughly 45% are singletons. Sequencing was performed on peripheral blood or thyroid tissue (not recorded which). The receptors derive from an adult man with Graves' disease, either hyperthyroidism or ophthalmopathy (not recorded which). Both conserved end residues are part of each CDR3. D genes are given only for firm matches. Expanded clones are given a class, and other clones once, few, many or no size at all.

CDR3aa: CSVKASGGRINEQYF; CDR3nt: TGCAGCGTTAAGGCTAGCGGGGGTCGAATTAACGAGCAGTACTTC; len: 15; abundance: few; j_gene: TRBJ2-7; d_gene: TRBD2; v_gene: TRBV29-1
CDR3aa: CATSSEGDSGQPQHF; CDR3nt: TGTGCCACCAGCAGTGAGGGGGACAGTGGTCAGCCCCAGCATTTT; len: 15; abundance: once; j_gene: TRBJ1-5; d_gene: TRBD1; v_gene: TRBV15
CDR3aa: CASTLTGGTVTEAFF; CDR3nt: TGCGCCAGCACCTTGACAGGGGGAACGGTCACTGAAGCTTTCTTT; len: 15; abundance: few; j_gene: TRBJ1-1; d_gene: TRBD1; v_gene: TRBV5-1
CDR3aa: CSARDPGASGRETQYF; CDR3nt: TGCAGTGCTAGAGATCCAGGGGCTAGCGGGAGAGAGACCCAGTACTTC; len: 16; abundance: .; j_gene: TRBJ2-5; d_gene: TRBD2; v_gene: TRBV20-1
CDR3aa: CASSLEPPGQGNNQPQHF; CDR3nt: TGTGCCAGCAGCTTAGAACCACCGGGACAGGGGAACAATCAGCCCCAGCATTTT; len: 18; abundance: .; j_gene: TRBJ1-5; d_gene: TRBD1; v_gene: TRBV7-9
CDR3aa: CASSSTGTVEKLFF; CDR3nt: TGTGCCAGCAGCTCTACCGGGACTGTTGAAAAACTGTTTTTT; len: 14; abundance: .; j_gene: TRBJ1-4; d_gene: .; v_gene: TRBV7-9
CDR3aa: CASSKVTENTEAFF; CDR3nt: TGTGCCAGCAGCAAAGTTACAGAGAACACTGAAGCTTTCTTT; len: 14; abundance: few; j_gene: TRBJ1-1; d_gene: .; v_gene: TRBV5-4
CDR3aa: CASARGTMPPNTEAFF; CDR3nt: TGTGCCAGCGCCAGGGGCACTATGCCACCGAACACTGAAGCTTTCTTT; len: 16; abundance: once; j_gene: TRBJ1-1; d_gene: .; v_gene: TRBV11-1
CDR3aa: CASSLAGSSSYEQYF; CDR3nt: TGTGCCAGCAGCTTAGCAGGGTCGAGCTCCTACGAGCAGTACTTC; len: 15; abundance: many; j_gene: TRBJ2-7; d_gene: .; v_gene: TRBV7-8
CDR3aa: CASSERTGSWQPQHF; CDR3nt: TGTGCCAGCAGTGAAAGGACAGGGTCTTGGCAGCCCCAGCATTTT; len: 15; abundance: .; j_gene: TRBJ1-5; d_gene: TRBD1; v_gene: TRBV2
CDR3aa: CSLSWSPNTEAFF; CDR3nt: TGCAGCTTGTCTTGGTCTCCGAACACTGAAGCTTTCTTT; len: 13; abundance: .; j_gene: TRBJ1-1; d_gene: .; v_gene: TRBV29-1